Listed below are T cell receptor beta chains from one sample, sequenced in a study of CD8+CD57+ T cells in acquired aplastic anemia. TCRdb re-called the reads through MiXCR, storing one row per CDR3 protein. The sample yields about 160,000 distinct CDR3 sequences, roughly 45% seen once. Sequencing was done on a sample of sorted CD4+, CD8+, or CD8+CD57+ T cells (not recorded which) from PBMCs. All receptors derive from a human donor with aplastic anemia. CDR3s include the opening cysteine and the closing phenylalanine or tryptophan. A D gene is named only where the DNA matches it firmly. Not all rows give a size; the values are once, few, many and, for expanded clones, a class.

>NA|TRBV2|many|TRBJ2-1
TGTGCCAGCAGCTACACAGGGAACAATGAGCAGTTCTTC
CASSYTGNNEQFF
>NA|TRBV15|NA|TRBJ2-5
TGTGCCACCAGCAGAGTATCGGGGATGCCAGAGACCCAGTACTTC
CATSRVSGMPETQYF
>NA|TRBV10-3|NA|TRBJ2-3
TGTGCCATCAGTGGACAGGACAGCCCAGATACGCAGTATTTT
CAISGQDSPDTQYF
>NA|TRBV2|NA|TRBJ2-7
TGTGCCAGCAGTGAGAAACACGAGCAGTACTTC
CASSEKHEQYF
>NA|TRBV6-5|many|TRBJ2-5
TGTGCCAGCAGTTACTCGACCCCTAGGGGGGAGACCCAGTACTTC
CASSYSTPRGETQYF
>TRBD1|TRBV5-5|many|TRBJ1-4
TGTGCCAGCAGCTTGGTGCCGGGACAGGGGGGTGAAAAACTGTTTTTT
CASSLVPGQGGEKLFF
>NA|TRBV19|NA|TRBJ2-3
TGTGCCAGTAGTAGCAAGGATACGCAGTATTTT
CASSSKDTQYF
>NA|TRBV27|few|TRBJ1-5
TGTGCCAGCAGTTTATCCTATAATCAGCCCCAGCATTTT
CASSLSYNQPQHF
>TRBD2|TRBV29-1|once|TRBJ2-3
TGCAGCGTTGCTGAGGGAGGGAGCCCAGATACGCAGTATTTT
CSVAEGGSPDTQYF
>TRBD1|TRBV19|NA|TRBJ1-6
TGTGCCAGTAGTATGGGGACAGTTAATTCACCCCTCCACTTT
CASSMGTVNSPLHF
>TRBD1|TRBV11-2|NA|TRBJ1-5
TGTGCCAGCAGCTTAGATCCGGGACAGGGCAATCAGCCCCAGCATTTT
CASSLDPGQGNQPQHF
>TRBD2|TRBV5-6|many|TRBJ2-7
TGTGCCAGCAGCTTGTTGGACGGGGGGGCCTACGAGCAGTACTTC
CASSLLDGGAYEQYF
>TRBD1|TRBV6-5|many|TRBJ2-7
TGTGCCAGCAGTTACTCGACAGGGGCTGCCTACGAGCAGTACTTC
CASSYSTGAAYEQYF
>TRBD2|TRBV20-1|many|TRBJ2-2
TGCAGTGCTCATGCGGGGGCCGGGGAGCTGTTTTTT
CSAHAGAGELFF
>TRBD1|TRBV14|NA|TRBJ2-2
TGTGCCAGCAATAAGGGACAGGGATTCCCCGGGGAGCTGTTTTTT
CASNKGQGFPGELFF
>TRBD1|TRBV7-2|many|TRBJ2-5
TGTGCCAGCAGTCGGACAGGGTACCAAGAGACCCAGTACTTC
CASSRTGYQETQYF
>NA|TRBV12-3/TRBV12-4|once|TRBJ1-6
TGTGCCAGCAGTTTCACGGGCGAAAGGCCCCTCCACTTT
CASSFTGERPLHF
>TRBD1|TRBV7-8|NA|TRBJ1-4
TGTGCCAGCAGCTCACGGACAGGGGAAAGAGAAAAACTGTTTTTT
CASSSRTGEREKLFF
>TRBD2|TRBV6-1|few|TRBJ2-5
TGTGCCAGCAGGCGGGAGTGGGAGACCCAGTACTTC
CASRREWETQYF
>NA|TRBV25-1|NA|TRBJ1-5
TGTGCCAGCGCGCAGGGCACCAATCAGCCCCAGCATTTT
CASAQGTNQPQHF
>TRBD1|TRBV19|NA|TRBJ1-5
TGTGCCAGTAGTATAGGACAGGGTGATCAGCCCCAGCATTTT
CASSIGQGDQPQHF
>NA|TRBV5-6|many|TRBJ1-1
TGTGCCAGCAGCTTCAAGGACATTCTCACTGAAGCTTTCTTT
CASSFKDILTEAFF
>NA|TRBV29-1|NA|TRBJ1-2
TGCAGCGTTGAAGATGCTGCTCCGGGCTACACCTTC
CSVEDAAPGYTF